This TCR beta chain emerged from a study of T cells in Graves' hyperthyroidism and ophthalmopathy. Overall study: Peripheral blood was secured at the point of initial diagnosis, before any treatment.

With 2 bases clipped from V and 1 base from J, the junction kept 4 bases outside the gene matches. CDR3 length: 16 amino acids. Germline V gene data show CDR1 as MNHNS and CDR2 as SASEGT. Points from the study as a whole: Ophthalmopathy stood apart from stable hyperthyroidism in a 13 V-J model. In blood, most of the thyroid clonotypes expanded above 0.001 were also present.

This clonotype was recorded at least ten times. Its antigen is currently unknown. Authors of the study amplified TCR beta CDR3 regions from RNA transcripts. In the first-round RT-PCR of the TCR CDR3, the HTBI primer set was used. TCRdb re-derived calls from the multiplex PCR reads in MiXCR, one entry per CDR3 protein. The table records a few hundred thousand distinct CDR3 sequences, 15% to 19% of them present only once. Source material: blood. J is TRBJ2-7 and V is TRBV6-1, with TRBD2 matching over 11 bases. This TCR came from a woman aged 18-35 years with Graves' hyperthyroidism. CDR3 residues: CASSEQGLAVSYEQYF. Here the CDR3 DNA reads TGTGCCAGCAGTGAACAGGGACTAGCGGTATCCTACGAGCAGTACTTC.